This T cell receptor (beta chain) was documented in a study of CD8 T cells in ankylosing spondylitis. The study, taken as a whole, reports: A motif of 7 to 9 highly homologous TCR beta variants was seen as apparently characteristic of ankylosing spondylitis blood.

The CDR3 loop spans 16 amino acids. Germline V lookup: CDR1 SGDLS, CDR2 YYNGEE. Germline trimming cut 4 bases from V and 5 bases from J; bases unmatched to any gene: 10. This clonotype appeared a few times. Its antigen is as yet unknown. Libraries for TCR beta were made by quantitative 5'-RACE with molecular barcodes. TCRdb fed the 5' RACE reads into MiXCR, producing one record per CDR3 protein. This table holds roughly 700,000 distinct CDR3 sequences, around 17% found once. The sequencing input was blood, either unsorted or a sorted T cell fraction (not recorded which). This clonotype originated in a male donor with ankylosing spondylitis. This sequence joins TRBV9 and TRBJ2-3; 10 nucleotides align to TRBD2. Written as DNA, the CDR3 is TGTGCCAGCAGCTTGACTAGCGGGCCGGGGGGAGATACGCAGTATTTT. Translation: CASSLTSGPGGDTQYF.